The 8 T cell receptor beta chains given below trace back to one sample, sequenced in a study of regulatory and conventional T cells in RAG deficiency (TCRdb year 2017). Library construction relied on the immunoSEQ multiplex PCR assay. TCRdb stores this immuneACCESS table with in-frame sequences only. Part of the clones is absent; in the studies checked, under half of the shortfall reflects unresolved V genes, and no reason is known for the rest. The sample table holds approximately 48,000 clones, of which more than 80% were seen once. Approximately 0.51% of the sample lies in the top ten. Conventional CD4+ T cells were purified from blood as CD25-low CD127-high cells before genomic DNA extraction. A further study also used this sample, focusing on regulatory T cells. Looking at the second paper: The multiplex PCR relied on 52 forward TRBV primers and 13 reverse TRBJ primers, and amplification bias was corrected through assay-based and computational methods.

Sequenced input: CD4+ effector T cells sorted from blood. The receptors stem from a human donor in good health.

The V and J genes are TRBV6-5 and TRBJ1-2; D uncertain. Trimming removed 4 bases from V and 4 bases from J, with 10 bases in between. Germline V gene lookup returns CDR1 MNHEY and CDR2 SVGAGI. This CDR3 comprises 13 residues. This chain's CDR3 is CASSSPPSYGYTF. The CDR3 DNA is TGTGCCAGCAGTTCCCCCCCTAGCTATGGCTACACCTTC.

This clone appeared once. CDR3 in DNA: TGTGCCAGCGGCCCAGGGACAGGCAATCAGCCCCAGCATTTT. Amino acids: CASGPGTGNQPQHF. The chain carries TRBV28 and TRBJ1-5; 7 nucleotides align to TRBD1. There are 14 residues in the CDR3. Looked up from germline, CDR1 is MDHEN and CDR2 is SYDVKM. V was pared by 8 bases and J by 2 bases, with 6 bases of the junction left unmatched.

The CDR3 DNA follows: TGTGCCAGTAGTACCGACAGGGGCTATGGCTACACCTTC. Translating it yields CASSTDRGYGYTF. The chain recombines TRBV19 with TRBJ1-2; 8 bases line up with TRBD1. This CDR3 region has 13 residues. Germline CDR1 LNHDA, CDR2 SQIVND (reference sequence). J gave up 4 bases and V 4 bases, and 2 bases lay outside the gene matches.

This clone was picked up one time. Here the CDR3 reads CASNEQARGRGYTF. In DNA form, the CDR3 reads TGTGCCAGCAACGAACAGGCTCGGGGACGCGGCTACACCTTC. The genes are TRBV6-5 and TRBJ1-2; D might be TRBD1 (5 bases). Germline assignment: CDR1 MNHEY and CDR2 SVGAGI. The length of the CDR3 is 14 residues. Trimming cost V 7 bases and J 8 bases, with 20 bases left between them.

DNA of the CDR3: TGTGCCAGTAGTATAGTCTTGAGGGGGAGAGCTTTCTTT. Translating it yields CASSIVLRGRAFF. The chain recombines TRBV19 with TRBJ1-1, with D maybe TRBD1 (6 bases). The CDR3 totals 13 residues. Germline assignment: CDR1 LNHDA and CDR2 SQIVND (reference sequence). The V end was cut by 1 base, the J end by 10 bases, with 13 bases between. Using reference TRBV19 and TRBJ1-1 for the parts outside the CDR3, the full variable domain is DGGITQSPKYLFRKEGQNVTLSCEQNLNHDAMYWYRQDPGQGLRLIYYSQIVNDFQKGDIAEGYSVSREKKESFPLTVTSAQKNPTAFYLCASSIVLRGRAFFGQGTRLTVV.

The genes are TRBV5-1 and TRBJ2-3; 10 positions agree with TRBD2. V lost 0 bases, J lost 6 bases, and 7 bases stayed unmatched. The CDR3 runs 16 residues. CDR1 and CDR2 from the germline V gene are SGHRS and YFSETQ. The chain's CDR3 is CASSLEVAGGGDTQYF. The DNA for the CDR3 is TGCGCCAGCAGCTTGGAGGTAGCGGGGGGCGGGGATACGCAGTATTTT. The variable domain in full, with the rest retrieved from reference TRBV5-1 and TRBJ2-3, is KAGVTQTPRYLIKTRGQQVTLSCSPISGHRSVSWYQQTPGQGLQFLFEYFSETQRNKGNFPGRFSGRQFSNSRSEMNVSTLELGDSALYLCASSLEVAGGGDTQYFGPGTRLTVL.

The chain combines TRBV4-1 with TRBJ2-5, with D maybe TRBD1 (6 bases). V lost 3 bases and J 5 bases, leaving 22 bases between the germline ends. CDR1 and CDR2 (germline): MGHRA, YSYEKL. This CDR3 contains 17 residues. This chain's CDR3 is CASSHKVRDRQMETQYF. The CDR3 DNA is TGCGCCAGCAGCCATAAGGTACGCGACAGGCAGATGGAGACCCAGTACTTC.

The chain has TRBV5-1 and TRBJ2-5; D is possibly TRBD1 (6 bases). V gave up 0 bases and J gave up 4 bases, with 10 bases separating them. The CDR3 loop spans 14 amino acids. Germline CDR1 SGHRS, CDR2 YFSETQ. The CDR3 bases are TGCGCCAGCAGCTTGGACAGGGTGGCAGAGACCCAGTACTTC. This translates into CASSLDRVAETQYF.